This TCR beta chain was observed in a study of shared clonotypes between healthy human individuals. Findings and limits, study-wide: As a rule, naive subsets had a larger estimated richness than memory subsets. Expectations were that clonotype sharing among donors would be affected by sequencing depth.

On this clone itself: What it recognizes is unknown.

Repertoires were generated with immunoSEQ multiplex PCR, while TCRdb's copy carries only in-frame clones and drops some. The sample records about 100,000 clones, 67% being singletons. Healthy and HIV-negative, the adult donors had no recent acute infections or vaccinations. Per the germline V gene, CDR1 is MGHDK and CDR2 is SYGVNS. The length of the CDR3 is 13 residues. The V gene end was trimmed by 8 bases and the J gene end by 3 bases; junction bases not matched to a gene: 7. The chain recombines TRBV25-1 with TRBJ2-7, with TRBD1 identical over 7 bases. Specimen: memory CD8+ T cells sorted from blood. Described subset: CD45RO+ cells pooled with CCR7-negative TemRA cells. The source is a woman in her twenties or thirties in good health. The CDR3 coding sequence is TGTGCCAGCTCCGAGACAGGGATCTACGAGCAGTACTTC. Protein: CASSETGIYEQYF.